Below, 19 T cell receptor beta chains from the same sample are listed, as sequenced in a study of T cell changes during pregnancy in multiple sclerosis. Profiled with immunoSEQ multiplex PCR; TCRdb holds only in-frame clones, not every one. The sample lists 84,000 or so clones; around 94% were seen once. The source was peripheral blood, collected in the third trimester of pregnancy. These receptors all come from a female donor with multiple sclerosis, enrolled in a pregnancy study.

The V gene is TRBV7-8, the J gene TRBJ2-6, with TRBD2 matching over 11 bases. CDR1 and CDR2 (germline): SGHVS, FQNEAQ. After removal of 4 bases from V and 8 bases from J, the junction contained 10 bases not matched to a gene. The CDR3 extends over 17 amino acids. In DNA form, the CDR3 reads TGTGCCAGCAGCTCTAGTAGGGTAGCGGGAGGGTCCAACGTCCTGACTTTC. Its translation is CASSSSRVAGGSNVLTF.

This chain's CDR3 is CASSEEGGNQPQHF. CDR3 DNA sequence: TGTGCCAGCAGTGAAGAGGGGGGCAATCAGCCCCAGCATTTT. The V and J genes are TRBV2 and TRBJ1-5, with D tentatively TRBD1 (6 bases). V lost 1 base and J lost 2, with 6 bases in between. The CDR3 loop spans 14 amino acids. Germline V gene data show CDR1 as SNHLY and CDR2 as FYNNEI.

This chain connects TRBV4-1 to TRBJ2-7; 7 bases are a match to TRBD1. Germline CDR1 MGHRA, CDR2 YSYEKL. This CDR3 spans 14 amino acids. V trimming: 2 bases; J trimming: 7 bases; junction bases outside the gene matches: 8. The CDR3 nucleotides read TGCGCCAGCAGCCAACCGGGACACAGGGGAGAGCAGTACTTC. Residues: CASSQPGHRGEQYF.

The genes are TRBV2 and TRBJ2-5; 8 nucleotides match TRBD2. The CDR3 has 14 residues. In germline, CDR1 is SNHLY, CDR2 FYNNEI. J gave up 2 bases and V 7 bases, and 6 bases lay outside the gene matches. CDR3 coding DNA: TGTGCCAGCACCAAGACGGGAGGGCAAGAGACCCAGTACTTC. Protein: CASTKTGGQETQYF. Full variable domain (missing parts from reference TRBV2 and TRBJ2-5): EPEVTQTPSHQVTQMGQEVILRCVPISNHLYFYWYRQILGQKVEFLVSFYNNEISEKSEIFDDQFSVERPDGSNFTLKIRSTKLEDSAMYFCASTKTGGQETQYFGPGTRLLVL.

The chain links TRBV9 to TRBJ2-1; possibly TRBD1 for D (7 bases). In germline, CDR1 is SGDLS, CDR2 YYNGEE. The CDR3 loop spans 14 amino acids. The V end was cut by 7 bases, the J end by 10 bases, with 21 bases between. In nucleotides, the CDR3 is TGTGCCAGCTCCGACAGGGAGGATGTTGGGGAGCAGTTCTTC. It translates to CASSDREDVGEQFF.

This chain connects TRBV2 to TRBJ2-5; a weak D match, TRBD2 (5 bases). Germline V gives CDR1 SNHLY, CDR2 FYNNEI. Trimming took off 5 bases at V and 2 bases at J, with 9 bases between the two ends. CDR3 length: 13 residues. The CDR3 spells CASSFSGQETQYF. Here the CDR3 DNA reads TGTGCCAGCAGTTTCAGCGGTCAAGAGACCCAGTACTTC.

This clone was picked up one time. The chain joins TRBV29-1 to TRBJ1-2; D perhaps matches TRBD1 (5 bases). The CDR3 totals 13 residues. The V gene lost 6 bases and the J gene lost 8 bases, with 19 bases spanning the gap. Germline lookup yields CDR1 SQVTM and CDR2 ANQGSEA. CDR3 DNA sequence: TGCAGCGTCGCCGAAGGGCCCCCAGGGGGCTACACCTTC. Its protein product is CSVAEGPPGGYTF. The complete variable domain, with remaining parts taken from reference TRBV29-1 and TRBJ1-2, reads SAVISQKPSRDICQRGTSLTIQCQVDSQVTMMFWYRQQPGQSLTLIATANQGSEATYESGFVIDKFPISRPNLTFSTLTVSNMSPEDSSIYLCSVAEGPPGGYTFGSGTRLTVV.

The CDR3 DNA sequence: TGTGCCTGGAGTGTGGGACAGGACTACGAGCAGTACTTC. Its protein product is CAWSVGQDYEQYF. The chain joins TRBV30 to TRBJ2-7, with TRBD1 identical over 8 bases. The CDR3 consists of 13 residues. The V gene's germline CDR1 is GTSNPN and CDR2 SVGIG (reference sequence). Unmatched junction bases numbered 1, after V lost 0 bases and J lost 3 bases.

V and J are TRBV10-3 and TRBJ2-7, with 8 bases identical to TRBD1. CDR3 size: 12 residues. The germline V gene has CDR1 ENHRY and CDR2 SYGVKD. The CDR3 nucleotides read TGTGCTGGGGGACAGGCTAACTACGAGCAGTACTTC. This codes for CAGGQANYEQYF.

The chain has TRBV2 and TRBJ2-7; D is unclear. Germline assignment: CDR1 SNHLY and CDR2 FYNNEI. V was trimmed by 1 base and J by 2 bases, leaving 12 bases between them. This CDR3 comprises 15 residues. The CDR3: CASSEVVQSTYEQYF. The CDR3 bases are TGTGCCAGCAGTGAAGTAGTACAGAGCACCTACGAGCAGTACTTC.

This chain joins TRBV19 and TRBJ2-5; TRBD2 aligns across 10 bases. Germline V CDR1 and CDR2: LNHDA, SQIVND (reference sequence). The V gene end was trimmed by 3 bases and the J gene end by 5 bases; junction bases not matched to a gene: 6. The CDR3 is 15 residues long. The CDR3 loop is CASSIRASGSETQYF. CDR3 in DNA: TGTGCCAGTAGTATTAGGGCTAGCGGGAGTGAGACCCAGTACTTC.

This sequence joins TRBV4-1 and TRBJ2-7; D remains unclear. Germline V lookup: CDR1 MGHRA, CDR2 YSYEKL. This CDR3 is built from 13 residues. V was trimmed by 1 base and J by 3 bases, leaving 7 bases between them. The CDR3, as DNA: TGCGCCAGCAGCCAAGGCAAGCTCTACGAGCAGTACTTC. Amino acids: CASSQGKLYEQYF.

The gene calls are TRBV4-1 and TRBJ1-1; D gene uncertain. V lost 2 bases and J 4 bases, leaving 11 bases between the germline ends. CDR3 length: 14 amino acids. In germline, CDR1 is MGHRA, CDR2 YSYEKL. CDR3 nucleotides: TGCGCCAGCAGCCAATCTCGGGATTCCACTGAAGCTTTCTTT. It yields the protein CASSQSRDSTEAFF.

The V and J genes are TRBV30 and TRBJ2-3; tentative D call: TRBD2 (6 bases). The V gene's germline CDR1 is GTSNPN and CDR2 SVGIG (reference sequence). The germline V and J ends were trimmed by 8 bases and 3 bases, with 12 bases remaining between them. The CDR3 runs 12 residues. The CDR3 loop reads CAMAGRTDTQYF. CDR3 nucleotides: TGTGCCATGGCGGGAAGAACAGATACGCAGTATTTT.

DNA of the CDR3: TGTGCCAGCAACCCCAGGGTAGACAGGAACACTGAAGCTTTCTTT. This encodes CASNPRVDRNTEAFF. The chain uses TRBV6-5 and TRBJ1-1; D may be TRBD1 (5 bases). Germline V gene data show CDR1 as MNHEY and CDR2 as SVGAGI. Between the trimmed V and J ends, which lost 7 bases and 1 base, there was a span of 16 bases. The CDR3 totals 15 residues.

CDR3 region: CASKPGTGGYEQYF. CDR3 bases: TGTGCCAGCAAGCCCGGGACAGGGGGATACGAGCAGTACTTC. The chain couples TRBV28 to TRBJ2-7, with TRBD1 matching 11 bases. The length of the CDR3 is 14 residues. V gave up 7 bases and J gave up 4 bases; unmatched junction bases: 6. Per germline, CDR1 MDHEN and CDR2 SYDVKM.

The chain is built from TRBV4-1 and TRBJ2-3; D remains unclear. Germline V gene lookup returns CDR1 MGHRA and CDR2 YSYEKL. The CDR3 length is 13 residues. With 1 base removed from V and 4 bases from J, the gap between germline ends came to 6 bases. The CDR3 region is CASSQGSADTQYF. The CDR3 region has the DNA TGCGCCAGCAGCCAAGGGTCGGCAGATACGCAGTATTTT.

The J gene is TRBJ1-1, the V gene TRBV4-2, with TRBD1 as a possible D gene (6 bases). V lost 3 bases and J lost 1, with 6 bases in between. The CDR3 loop spans 13 amino acids. CDR1 is LGHNA, CDR2 YNFKEQ, per germline. The CDR3 spells CASSQTGNTEAFF. DNA of the CDR3: TGTGCCAGCAGCCAGACAGGGAACACTGAAGCTTTCTTT.

The V and J genes are TRBV7-7 and TRBJ2-2; 7 bases match TRBD1. The CDR3 consists of 14 residues. The V gene end was trimmed by 2 bases and the J gene end by 4 bases; junction bases not matched to a gene: 1. The germline V gene encodes CDR1 SSHAT and CDR2 FNYEAQ (reference sequence). CDR3 sequence (DNA): TGTGCCAGCAGCTTAAGACAGGGCACCGGGGAGCTGTTTTTT. This translates into CASSLRQGTGELFF.